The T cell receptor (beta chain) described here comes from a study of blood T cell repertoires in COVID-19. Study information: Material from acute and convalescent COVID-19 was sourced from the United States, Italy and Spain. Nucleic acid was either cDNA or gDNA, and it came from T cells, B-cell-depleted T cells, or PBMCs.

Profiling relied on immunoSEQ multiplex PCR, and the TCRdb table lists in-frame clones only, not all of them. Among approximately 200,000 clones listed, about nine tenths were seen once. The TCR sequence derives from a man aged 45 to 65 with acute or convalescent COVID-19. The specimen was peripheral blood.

DNA of the CDR3: TGTGCCAGCAGTGAACGGGGGGGGCCTGGTGGAAACACCATATATTTT. It is translated as CASSERGGPGGNTIYF. The chain joins TRBV6-1 to TRBJ1-3; weak D call: TRBD1 (6 bases). CDR1 is MNHNS and CDR2 is SASEGT in the germline V gene. CDR3 length equals 16 residues. V gave up 2 bases and J gave up 3 bases, with 14 bases separating them.